The 10 T cell receptor beta chains given below trace back to one sample, sequenced in a study of cytomegalovirus exposure and HLA in healthy donors. Use of 60 Vbeta and 13 Jbeta primers characterized the PCR. The assay was immunoSEQ multiplex PCR, and TCRdb's table has in-frame clones only and misses some. The table has 150,000 to 250,000 clones, about four fifths seen once. Sample: PBMCs. These receptors were obtained from a boy younger than 10 in good health and CMV-seronegative.

V gene TRBV6-5 combines with J gene TRBJ2-1; D perhaps matches TRBD2 (5 bases). Trimming took off 3 bases at V and 0 bases at J, with 9 bases between the two ends. Germline V gene sequence: CDR1 MNHEY, CDR2 SVGAGI. There are 15 residues in the CDR3. The CDR3: CASSYTGNSYNEQFF. The CDR3 region has the DNA TGTGCCAGCAGTTATACGGGGAACTCCTACAATGAGCAGTTCTTC.

This clone was recorded a few times. The chain is built from TRBV15 and TRBJ1-1, with 7 positions matching TRBD1. The J segment lost 7 bases and the V segment lost 8 bases, leaving 10 bases of the junction unmatched. Germline assignment: CDR1 LNHNV and CDR2 YYDKDF (reference sequence). This CDR3 is built from 13 residues. The CDR3 DNA follows: TGTGCCACCCGACAGGGAAGCCTAAATGAAGCTTTCTTT. Its protein is CATRQGSLNEAFF. Complete variable domain (other parts from reference TRBV15 and TRBJ1-1): DAMVIQNPRYQVTQFGKPVTLSCSQTLNHNVMYWYQQKSSQAPKLLFHYYDKDFNNEADTPDNFQSRRPNTSFCFLDIRSPGLGDTAMYLCATRQGSLNEAFFGQGTRLTVV.

The chain links TRBV5-6 to TRBJ1-2; D gene uncertain. The V end was cut by 1 base, the J end by 8 bases, with 9 bases between. This CDR3 is built from 12 residues. Germline assignment: CDR1 SGHDT and CDR2 YYEEEE. CDR3 region: CASSLFGVGYTF. The DNA of the CDR3 is TGTGCCAGCAGCTTGTTCGGGGTCGGCTACACCTTC.

The chain couples TRBV2 to TRBJ2-3; 11 nucleotides agree with TRBD2. The CDR3 totals 17 residues. CDR1 and CDR2 from the germline V gene are SNHLY and FYNNEI. The junction had 10 bases not matched to a gene; V was cut back by 4 bases and J by 4 bases. The CDR3: CASSVRPASGGSDTQYF. The DNA for the CDR3 is TGTGCCAGCAGTGTGAGACCAGCTAGCGGGGGGTCAGATACGCAGTATTTT.

The chain is built from TRBV29-1 and TRBJ2-5; D is unclear. The CDR3 sequence is 13 residues long. Germline loops: CDR1 SQVTM, CDR2 ANQGSEA. The V end was cut by 4 bases, the J end by 0 bases, with 9 bases between. The CDR3 is CSVVGRYQETQYF. The CDR3 region has the DNA TGCAGCGTTGTGGGCAGATACCAAGAGACCCAGTACTTC.

The genes are TRBV6-5 and TRBJ2-7; 7 nucleotides match TRBD1. V dropped 3 bases and J dropped 0; count of bases not matched to a gene: 5. This CDR3 region has 15 residues. Germline loops: CDR1 MNHEY, CDR2 SVGAGI. The CDR3 protein is CASSYRWDSSYEQYF. The DNA for the CDR3 is TGTGCCAGCAGTTATAGGTGGGACAGCTCCTACGAGCAGTACTTC.

The V and J genes are TRBV5-4 and TRBJ2-3; tentative D call: TRBD2 (6 bases). V dropped 5 bases and J dropped 6 bases, with 22 bases sitting between them. CDR3 length: 16 residues. The germline CDR1 and CDR2 sequences are SGHNT and YYREEE (reference sequence). CDR3 DNA: TGTGCCAGCAGTTTCGCCGGGGGAACTTGGGGGGATACGCAGTATTTT. It specifies CASSFAGGTWGDTQYF.

This chain connects TRBV11-3 to TRBJ2-7, with D possibly matching TRBD2 (7 bases). The CDR3 has 16 amino acids. The V gene lost 5 bases and the J gene lost 0 bases, with 17 bases spanning the gap. Germline CDR1 and CDR2: SGHNT and YENEEA. CDR3 region: CASSVGGGGPSYEQYF. The CDR3 bases are TGTGCCAGCAGCGTAGGAGGGGGGGGGCCCTCCTACGAGCAGTACTTC. Full variable domain (remainder filled in from reference TRBV11-3 and TRBJ2-7): EAGVVQSPRYKIIEKKQPVAFWCNPISGHNTLYWYLQNLGQGPELLIRYENEEAVDDSQLPKDRFSAERLKGVDSTLKIQPAELGDSAVYLCASSVGGGGPSYEQYFGPGTRLTVT.

The chain combines TRBV20-1 with TRBJ2-2; D is unclear. The CDR3 loop spans 11 amino acids. Germline CDR1 reads DFQATT; CDR2 reads SNEGSKA (reference sequence). The ends were cut back, 5 bases at V and 6 bases at J, with 7 bases in the middle. CDR3 protein: CSASTPGELFF. The CDR3 nucleotides read TGCAGTGCTTCCACTCCCGGGGAGCTGTTTTTT.

The chain joins TRBV6-5 to TRBJ2-7, with D uncertain. Germline V gene sequence: CDR1 MNHEY, CDR2 SVGAGI. Trimming cost V 4 bases and J 6 bases, with 7 bases left between them. CDR3 length equals 11 residues. The CDR3 protein is CASSSWPEQYF. In nucleotides, the CDR3 is TGTGCCAGCAGTTCCTGGCCCGAGCAGTACTTC.